These 25 T cell receptor beta chains came from one sample sequenced in a study of T cell responses to AZD1222 COVID-19 vaccine. The method was immunoSEQ multiplex PCR; TCRdb's version includes in-frame clones alone and lacks a portion of them. This sample has 110,000 or so clones; about 89% occur once, and the top ten carry about 5.3%. Material: peripheral blood, obtained on day 0 of AZD1222 vaccination. These receptors all stem from an adult in good health.

This clone has only one observation. The chain couples TRBV9 to TRBJ1-2; D not resolved. CDR1 is SGDLS, CDR2 YYNGEE, per germline. The germline V and J ends were trimmed by 7 bases and 3 bases, with 13 bases remaining between them. The CDR3 has 13 amino acids. The CDR3 DNA reads TGTGCCAGCGAAGAGGTGGGAGACTATGGCTACACCTTC. It specifies CASEEVGDYGYTF. The full variable domain, its missing parts supplied by reference TRBV9 and TRBJ1-2, is DSGVTQTPKHLITATGQRVTLRCSPRSGDLSVYWYQQSLDQGLQFLIQYYNGEERAKGNILERFSAQQFPDLHSELNLSSLELGDSALYFCASEEVGDYGYTFGSGTRLTVV.

The count of this clone is one. The chain employs TRBV11-2 and TRBJ2-1; TRBD2 matches 9 bases. This CDR3 has 15 amino acids. The germline V gene has CDR1 SGHAT and CDR2 FQNNGV. The J segment lost 10 bases and the V segment lost 3 bases, leaving 10 bases of the junction unmatched. CDR3: CASSLKAGGASEQFF. The DNA for the CDR3 is TGTGCCAGCAGCTTGAAGGCGGGAGGGGCCTCAGAGCAGTTCTTC.

The rearrangement uses TRBV7-2 and TRBJ1-2; no definite D call. The CDR3 is made up of 13 amino acids. Trimming stripped 5 bases from V and 8 bases from J, with 15 bases between. Per the germline V gene, CDR1 is SGHTA and CDR2 is FQGNSA. The CDR3, as DNA: TGTGCCAGCAGCGAACACATGGCTAAGGGCTACACCTTC. Amino acid sequence: CASSEHMAKGYTF. The entire variable domain, with the rest obtained from reference TRBV7-2 and TRBJ1-2, is as follows: GAGVSQSPSNKVTEKGKDVELRCDPISGHTALYWYRQSLGQGLEFLIYFQGNSAPDKSGLPSDRFSAERTGGSVSTLTIQRTQQEDSAVYLCASSEHMAKGYTFGSGTRLTVV.

The V and J genes are TRBV7-9 and TRBJ1-2; no reliable D call. In germline, CDR1 is SEHNR, CDR2 FQNEAQ (reference sequence). The CDR3 contains 13 residues. Between the trimmed V and J ends, which lost 1 base and 2 bases, there was a span of 5 bases. The CDR3 reads CASSLDSNYGYTF. DNA for the CDR3: TGTGCCAGCAGCTTAGATTCAAACTATGGCTACACCTTC.

This clone was observed once. The V call is TRBV18, the J call TRBJ1-2; perhaps TRBD1 as D (5 bases). Germline V CDR1 and CDR2: KGHSH, LQKENI. CDR3 length: 15 amino acids. Deletions cut 3 bases from V and 1 base from J, with 12 bases between. In nucleotides, the CDR3 is TGTGCCAGCTCACCGGGGGACGGCGTTAACTATGGCTACACCTTC. It specifies CASSPGDGVNYGYTF.

The gene calls are TRBV7-3 and TRBJ1-1; D is undetermined. Trimming removed 5 bases from V and 7 bases from J, with 8 bases in between. This CDR3 spans 11 amino acids. Germline-derived CDR1 and CDR2 are SGHTA and FQGTGA. CDR3 protein: CASSLGNEAFF. CDR3 DNA: TGTGCCAGCAGCCTCGGGAATGAAGCTTTCTTT.

This clone was counted a single time. The V and J genes are TRBV19 and TRBJ1-1; 7 bases map to TRBD1. This CDR3 spans 13 amino acids. The junction had 3 bases not matched to a gene; V was cut back by 7 bases and J by 1 base. Germline-derived CDR1 and CDR2 are LNHDA and SQIVND (reference sequence). The CDR3 sequence is CASNDRANTEAFF. In DNA, the CDR3 is TGTGCCAGTAATGACAGGGCGAACACTGAAGCTTTCTTT.

This chain connects TRBV27 to TRBJ2-2; tentative D call: TRBD1 (6 bases). CDR3 length: 15 amino acids. Looked up from germline, CDR1 is MNHEY and CDR2 is SMNVEV (reference sequence). V was trimmed by 7 bases and J by 6 bases, leaving 18 bases between them. DNA for the CDR3: TGTGCCAGCACCTTAGGGGGTAGGGATGCCGGGGAGCTGTTTTTT. Translating it yields CASTLGGRDAGELFF.

This clone was counted once. The chain recombines TRBV5-1 with TRBJ1-3; D gene uncertain. CDR1 and CDR2 (germline): SGHRS, YFSETQ. Deletions cut 0 bases from V and 0 bases from J, with 10 bases between. This CDR3 spans 16 amino acids. Written as DNA, the CDR3 is TGCGCCAGCAGCTTGGCCGGGGTGAGCTCTGGAAACACCATATATTTT. Protein product: CASSLAGVSSGNTIYF. Full variable domain (outside the CDR3, taken from reference TRBV5-1 and TRBJ1-3): KAGVTQTPRYLIKTRGQQVTLSCSPISGHRSVSWYQQTPGQGLQFLFEYFSETQRNKGNFPGRFSGRQFSNSRSEMNVSTLELGDSALYLCASSLAGVSSGNTIYFGEGSWLTVV.

This rearrangement joins TRBV5-1 to TRBJ1-4; tentatively, D is TRBD1 (6 bases). V dropped 4 bases and J dropped 7 bases, with 17 bases sitting between them. The CDR3 runs 15 residues. The germline CDR1 and CDR2 sequences are SGHRS and YFSETQ. The DNA for the CDR3 is TGCGCCAGCAGCCTCGAAGGGGGTCGGGCTGAAAAACTGTTTTTT. Amino acid sequence: CASSLEGGRAEKLFF. Complete variable domain (other parts from reference TRBV5-1 and TRBJ1-4): KAGVTQTPRYLIKTRGQQVTLSCSPISGHRSVSWYQQTPGQGLQFLFEYFSETQRNKGNFPGRFSGRQFSNSRSEMNVSTLELGDSALYLCASSLEGGRAEKLFFGSGTQLSVL.

This sequence joins TRBV6-5 and TRBJ2-2; 7 bases are a match to TRBD1. V lost 8 bases and J lost 3; bases outside the gene matches: 6. Per the germline V gene, CDR1 is MNHEY and CDR2 is SVGAGI. The CDR3 loop spans 14 amino acids. CDR3 sequence (DNA): TGTGCCAGCCAAAGGCAGGGGGACACCGGGGAGCTGTTTTTT. Protein product: CASQRQGDTGELFF.

The chain has TRBV10-1 and TRBJ1-5; D gene uncertain. The CDR3 has 12 amino acids. V lost 11 bases, J lost 5 bases, and 13 bases lay in between. The germline V gene encodes CDR1 WNHNN and CDR2 SYGVQD (reference sequence). DNA of the CDR3: TGCGCCGGAAGGCCAACGTATCAGCCCCAGCATTTT. Amino acids: CAGRPTYQPQHF.

The V gene is TRBV29-1, the J gene TRBJ1-1, with unresolved D. The CDR3 contains 13 residues. CDR1 and CDR2 from the germline V gene are SQVTM and ANQGSEA. V was cut by 4 bases and J by 3 bases, with 12 bases left in between. CDR3 amino acids: CSVAMGVDTEAFF. CDR3 sequence (DNA): TGCAGCGTTGCTATGGGTGTGGACACTGAAGCTTTCTTT.

The chain uses TRBV7-2 and TRBJ1-4; maybe TRBD1 (6 bases). The ends were cut back, 5 bases at V and 8 bases at J, with 18 bases in the middle. Germline CDR1 and CDR2: SGHTA and FQGNSA. The length of the CDR3 is 15 residues. The CDR3 bases are TGTGCCAGCAGCCTCGCAGGGGTACAGGGAGAAAAACTGTTTTTT. Translated, it gives CASSLAGVQGEKLFF.

The chain employs TRBV5-1 and TRBJ2-2, with TRBD2 matching over 7 bases. The germline V gene encodes CDR1 SGHRS and CDR2 YFSETQ. The CDR3 consists of 14 residues. V dropped 6 bases and J dropped 0; count of bases not matched to a gene: 2. The CDR3 region has the DNA TGCGCCAGCATCCGGGAGGCGAACACCGGGGAGCTGTTTTTT. Its protein product is CASIREANTGELFF.

The chain carries TRBV3-1 (or the pseudogene TRBV3-2) and TRBJ2-7; 7 nucleotides align to TRBD1. With V trimmed by 1 base and J by 4 bases, 4 bases remained unmatched. The CDR3 extends over 14 amino acids. The germline gives CDR1 LGHDT, CDR2 YNNKEL (reference sequence). The CDR3 DNA reads TGTGCCAGCAGCCAAGGACAGGGAATTTACGAGCAGTACTTC. It encodes CASSQGQGIYEQYF.

This sequence joins TRBV30 and TRBJ1-6; D unresolved. The V gene lost 3 bases and the J gene lost 7 bases, with 10 bases spanning the gap. Per germline, CDR1 GTSNPN and CDR2 SVGIG (reference sequence). The length of the CDR3 is 13 residues. The CDR3 region is CAWRVGPNSPLHF. The CDR3 nucleotides are TGTGCCTGGAGAGTGGGCCCCAATTCACCCCTCCACTTT.

This rearrangement joins TRBV6-2 or TRBV6-3 to TRBJ1-3, with TRBD1 identical over 9 bases. CDR1 and CDR2 (germline): MNHEY, SVGEGT. CDR3 length: 16 amino acids. Unmatched junction bases numbered 7, after V lost 5 bases and J lost 2 bases. CDR3 protein: CASSRGQGKTGNTIYF. CDR3 nucleotides: TGTGCCAGCAGTCGAGGACAGGGGAAAACTGGAAACACCATATATTTT.

The chain uses TRBV30 and TRBJ1-2; 10 bases align to TRBD1. This CDR3 spans 15 amino acids. J was trimmed by 4 bases and V by 0 bases; bases with no gene match: 5. Germline V lookup: CDR1 GTSNPN, CDR2 SVGIG (reference sequence). CDR3 region: CAWSVRRDRGYGYTF. The DNA of the CDR3 is TGTGCCTGGAGTGTACGCCGGGACAGGGGCTATGGCTACACCTTC.

This chain connects TRBV3-1 (or the pseudogene TRBV3-2) to TRBJ2-4; 9 bases are a match to TRBD2. The CDR3 is 15 residues long. CDR1 and CDR2 (germline): LGHDT, YNNKEL (reference sequence). With 1 base clipped from V and 5 bases from J, the junction kept 3 bases outside the gene matches. CDR3 in amino acids: CASSQVAGVENIQYF. The CDR3 region has the DNA TGTGCCAGCAGCCAAGTAGCGGGAGTGGAAAACATTCAGTACTTC.

The DNA of the CDR3 is TGTGCCAGTAGGCACACCGGGACATCTGGAAACACCATATATTTT. Its protein product is CASRHTGTSGNTIYF. This chain uses TRBV19 with TRBJ1-3; possibly TRBD1 for D (6 bases). V dropped 6 bases and J dropped 1 base, with 13 bases sitting between them. The CDR3 length is 15 residues. The germline gives CDR1 LNHDA, CDR2 SQIVND (reference sequence).

The V gene is TRBV7-3, the J gene TRBJ1-2; 11 nucleotides align to TRBD1. J lost 6 bases, V lost 8 bases, and 11 bases had no gene match. Germline CDR1 SGHTA, CDR2 FQGTGA. This CDR3 has 15 amino acids. DNA for the CDR3: TGTGCCAGCGCGGGACAGGGGGTTACACTCGATGGCTACACCTTC. It translates to CASAGQGVTLDGYTF. Full variable domain (missing parts from reference TRBV7-3 and TRBJ1-2): GAGVSQTPSNKVTEKGKYVELRCDPISGHTALYWYRQSLGQGPEFLIYFQGTGAADDSGLPNDRFFAVRPEGSVSTLKIQRTERGDSAVYLCASAGQGVTLDGYTFGSGTRLTVV.

The V call is TRBV4-2, the J call TRBJ2-1; 14 positions agree with TRBD2. The CDR3 runs to 16 residues. CDR1 is LGHNA, CDR2 YNFKEQ, per germline. V trimming: 4 bases; J trimming: 9 bases; junction bases outside the gene matches: 8. Here the CDR3 DNA reads TGTGCCAGCAGCCTCCACGGGACTAGCGGGAGTTCTGAGCAGTTCTTC. It codes for CASSLHGTSGSSEQFF.

This chain links TRBV19 with TRBJ1-1, with a tentative D call TRBD1 (5 bases). The CDR3 loop spans 13 amino acids. The V end was cut by 4 bases, the J end by 2 bases, with 8 bases between. The germline V gene has CDR1 LNHDA and CDR2 SQIVND (reference sequence). The CDR3 DNA sequence: TGTGCCAGTAGTACCTGGGGCAACACTGAAGCTTTCTTT. This gives the protein CASSTWGNTEAFF.

V gene TRBV28 combines with J gene TRBJ1-3; the match to TRBD1 covers 7 bases. This CDR3 spans 17 amino acids. Germline trimming cut 2 bases from V and 0 bases from J; bases unmatched to any gene: 7. Germline V gene sequence: CDR1 MDHEN, CDR2 SYDVKM. CDR3 protein: CASSLQGQIFSGNTIYF. The CDR3 nucleotides are TGTGCCAGCAGTTTACAGGGACAGATATTCTCTGGAAACACCATATATTTT.